These 25 T cell receptor beta chains originate from one sample sequenced in a study of blood T cells in healthy people across ages. Next came a second PCR, run for about 6 to 12 cycles, which used a sample-barcoded 5' primer along with a J-beta primer mix. TCRdb re-derived calls from the 5' RACE reads in MiXCR, one entry per CDR3 protein. Of roughly 800,000 distinct CDR3 sequences listed, 58% are singletons. Input material: blood. These receptors were obtained from a man younger than 45 in good health.

The chain recombines TRBV28 with TRBJ1-2; a possible D gene is TRBD1 (6 bases). The CDR3 contains 17 residues. Trimming pared 5 bases from V and 4 bases from J, leaving 23 bases between. Germline V gives CDR1 MDHEN, CDR2 SYDVKM. CDR3 sequence (DNA): TGTGCCAGCAGTATTTACAGGGAGGTAAGAAGAGGCTATGGCTACACCTTC. Translating it yields CASSIYREVRRGYGYTF.

Of note for this clonotype: A much larger clone lies one base from this, so it may be a read error. The chain couples TRBV7-2 to TRBJ2-7; 9 positions agree with TRBD1. The V gene's germline CDR1 is SGHTA and CDR2 FQGNSA. The CDR3 contains 14 residues. Unmatched junction bases numbered 14, after V lost 6 bases and J lost 11 bases. The CDR3 reads CASSNRGRRNIEYF. CDR3 sequence (DNA): TGTGCCAGCAGTAACAGGGGGCGTCGGAACATTGAGTACTTC.

The genes are TRBV7-9 and TRBJ2-4; D perhaps matches TRBD2 (6 bases). The CDR3 runs to 15 residues. V lost 4 bases and J 13 bases, leaving 23 bases between the germline ends. Germline CDR1 SEHNR, CDR2 FQNEAQ (reference sequence). The CDR3 sequence is CASSWRDRTYNEQYF. The CDR3, as DNA: TGTGCCAGCAGCTGGCGGGACCGAACCTACAATGAGCAGTACTTC.

The chain has TRBV20-1 and TRBJ2-7; TRBD1 agrees at 10 bases. V dropped 3 bases and J dropped 5; count of bases not matched to a gene: 10. The CDR3 contains 15 residues. Germline CDR1 reads DFQATT; CDR2 reads SNEGSKA (reference sequence). The CDR3 nucleotides read TGCAGTGCTAGTGGGACAGGGGACCATTTGGACGAGCAGTACTTC. It is translated as CSASGTGDHLDEQYF.

V and J are TRBV15 and TRBJ2-7; 9 bases match TRBD2. The tail of the sequence fits TRBJ2-4 better, so the J call may be wrong. Germline CDR1 reads LNHNV; CDR2 reads YYDKDF (reference sequence). The CDR3 extends over 19 amino acids. As DNA, the CDR3 is TGTGCCACCAGCAGCCCAAGGGTAGCGGGAGAGAGGGCAAGAAGCATTCAGTACTTC. This gives the protein CATSSPRVAGERARSIQYF.

This clonotype appeared a few times. This chain joins TRBV20-1 and TRBJ2-1; TRBD2 matches at 11 bases. Germline CDR1 reads DFQATT; CDR2 reads SNEGSKA (reference sequence). After removal of 2 bases from V and 6 bases from J, the junction contained 6 bases not matched to a gene. The CDR3 contains 15 residues. The CDR3 loop reads CSARPPSGRINEQFF. The CDR3 DNA reads TGCAGTGCTAGACCACCTAGCGGGAGGATCAATGAGCAGTTCTTC.

V is TRBV4-1 and J is TRBJ1-2; unclear D gene. Per the germline V gene, CDR1 is MGHRA and CDR2 is YSYEKL. The CDR3 is 15 amino acids. With 4 bases removed from V and 0 bases from J, the gap between germline ends came to 12 bases. CDR3 region: CASSPRSPANYGYTF. The CDR3 nucleotides read TGCGCCAGCAGCCCCCGGAGCCCAGCTAACTATGGCTACACCTTC.

This rearrangement joins TRBV20-1 to TRBJ1-2, with TRBD1 identical over 12 bases. The V gene end was trimmed by 5 bases and the J gene end by 3 bases; junction bases not matched to a gene: 4. This CDR3 contains 14 residues. The germline CDR1 and CDR2 sequences are DFQATT and SNEGSKA (reference sequence). The CDR3 DNA sequence: TGCAGTGCTCAGGGACAGGGGGCGTACTATGGCTACACCTTC. This translates into CSAQGQGAYYGYTF.

This clonotype was counted a single time. The J gene is TRBJ2-5, the V gene TRBV7-2, with TRBD2 matching over 8 bases. The junction had 14 bases not matched to a gene; V was cut back by 2 bases and J by 0 bases. Germline V gene lookup returns CDR1 SGHTA and CDR2 FQGNSA. This CDR3 spans 19 amino acids. The CDR3 DNA is TGTGCCAGCAGCTTAAGGGCATCCGGGGCTAGCGGGCACCAAGAGACCCAGTACTTC. This codes for CASSLRASGASGHQETQYF.

This clonotype was recorded a few times. J is TRBJ1-1 and V is TRBV7-9; D remains ambiguous. This CDR3 has 14 amino acids. Deletions cut 1 base from V and 3 bases from J, with 9 bases between. The germline V gene encodes CDR1 SEHNR and CDR2 FQNEAQ (reference sequence). The CDR3 DNA reads as TGTGCCAGCAGCTTAGTTATCACGGACACTGAAGCTTTCTTT. Translating it yields CASSLVITDTEAFF. Complete variable domain (other parts from reference TRBV7-9 and TRBJ1-1): DTGVSQNPRHKITKRGQNVTFRCDPISEHNRLYWYRQTLGQGPEFLTYFQNEAQLEKSRLLSDRFSAERPKGSFSTLEIQRTEQGDSAMYLCASSLVITDTEAFFGQGTRLTVV.

This clonotype was observed a few times. V usage is TRBV9 and J usage is TRBJ2-7; 13 nucleotides align to TRBD2. V dropped 4 bases and J dropped 6; count of bases not matched to a gene: 13. The CDR3 is 17 amino acids. Germline V CDR1 and CDR2: SGDLS, YYNGEE. As DNA, the CDR3 is TGTGCCAGCAGCCCCAGCGGGAGACTAGCGGGGGGAAGCGAGCAGTACTTC. Its translation: CASSPSGRLAGGSEQYF.

The chain recombines TRBV19 with TRBJ2-3; D gene unclear. V lost 5 bases, J lost 2 bases, and 11 bases lay in between. This CDR3 is built from 14 residues. Germline values: CDR1 LNHDA, CDR2 SQIVND (reference sequence). DNA of the CDR3: TGTGCCAGTAGTCTTCGGCTTCACACAGATACGCAGTATTTT. This gives the protein CASSLRLHTDTQYF.

This clonotype appeared a few times. The chain carries TRBV7-2 and TRBJ2-5; D possibly corresponds to TRBD2 (5 bases). Germline CDR1 SGHTA, CDR2 FQGNSA. This CDR3 region has 15 residues. Trimming stripped 2 bases from V and 11 bases from J, with 21 bases between. Here the CDR3 reads CASSLFGYVGSEQYF. The DNA for the CDR3 is TGTGCCAGCAGCTTATTCGGTTATGTGGGGAGTGAGCAGTACTTC.

This sequence joins TRBV30 and TRBJ1-1; TRBD1 might be the D (5 bases). The V gene's germline CDR1 is GTSNPN and CDR2 SVGIG (reference sequence). The CDR3 spans 15 residues. V dropped 3 bases and J dropped 3 bases, with 17 bases sitting between them. In DNA, the CDR3 is TGTGCCTGGAGGTATCACGGGGCGAGGGACACTGAAGCTTTCTTT. Encoded protein: CAWRYHGARDTEAFF.

The chain links TRBV25-1 to TRBJ1-2; the D is unclear. V was trimmed by 4 bases and J by 6 bases, leaving 6 bases between them. The CDR3 loop spans 11 amino acids. Germline lookup yields CDR1 MGHDK and CDR2 SYGVNS. The chain's CDR3 is CASSVQDGYTF. CDR3 DNA: TGTGCCAGCAGTGTGCAAGATGGCTACACCTTC.

This clonotype was detected only once. One end of the junction is discordant with germline, which a read error may explain. This chain connects TRBV11-2 to TRBJ2-3; 8 bases agree with TRBD2. This CDR3 is built from 17 residues. Germline V gene sequence: CDR1 SGHAT, CDR2 FQNNGV. The CDR3 is CASSPFIRAGVGDTQCF. Written as DNA, the CDR3 is TGTGCCAGCAGCCCTTTCATTCGAGCGGGAGTAGGTGATACGCAGTGTTTT.

The chain employs TRBV20-1 and TRBJ2-3; 7 bases are a match to TRBD2. CDR1 DFQATT and CDR2 SNEGSKA come from the germline V gene (reference sequence). V lost 3 bases, J lost 4 bases, and 7 bases stayed unmatched. This CDR3 is built from 14 residues. The CDR3 here is CSASSLAEPDTQYF. CDR3 coding DNA: TGCAGTGCTAGCAGTCTAGCGGAACCAGATACGCAGTATTTT.

A few counts support this clonotype. V usage is TRBV20-1 and J usage is TRBJ2-3; either TRBD1 or TRBD2 may supply D (5 bases each). Germline values: CDR1 DFQATT, CDR2 SNEGSKA (reference sequence). CDR3 size: 13 residues. CDR3 DNA sequence: TGCAGGGACCGAAGGGACAGCACAGATACGCAGTATTTT. It is translated as CRDRRDSTDTQYF.

The rearrangement links TRBV30 to TRBJ2-4, with 7 nucleotides matching TRBD2. The closer fit of TRBJ2-7 to the DNA end suggests the J call may be wrong. The CDR3 is 16 amino acids. The germline V gene encodes CDR1 GTSNPN and CDR2 SVGIG (reference sequence). The CDR3 here is CAWSAWEGPIFYEQYF. CDR3 DNA sequence: TGTGCCTGGAGTGCGTGGGAGGGCCCGATCTTCTACGAGCAGTACTTC.

This clonotype was counted a few times. This sequence joins TRBV20-1 and TRBJ2-7; 8 bases are a match to TRBD2. V gave up 4 bases and J gave up 1 base; unmatched junction bases: 12. Germline values: CDR1 DFQATT, CDR2 SNEGSKA (reference sequence). The CDR3 sequence is 16 residues long. Here the CDR3 reads CSAKTSGRAHSYEQYF. The CDR3 DNA is TGCAGTGCTAAAACTAGCGGTCGAGCGCATTCCTACGAGCAGTACTTC.

This clonotype was detected ten times or more. V gene TRBV7-2 combines with J gene TRBJ2-5, with D possibly being TRBD1 or TRBD2 (6 bases each). The CDR3 has 15 amino acids. V dropped 7 bases and J dropped 2 bases, with 17 bases sitting between them. Germline V gives CDR1 SGHTA, CDR2 FQGNSA. CDR3: CASTPVRGEQETQYF. The CDR3 DNA sequence: TGTGCCAGCACCCCGGTAAGGGGGGAGCAAGAGACCCAGTACTTC.

This clonotype was picked up one time. The chain joins TRBV10-3 to TRBJ2-1; perhaps TRBD2 as D (5 bases). Germline CDR1 reads ENHRY; CDR2 reads SYGVKD. Deletions cut 11 bases from V and 6 bases from J, with 20 bases between. The CDR3 has 14 amino acids. This chain's CDR3 is CASSREQEPNEQFF. CDR3 coding DNA: TGTGCCTCCTCTAGGGAGCAGGAACCCAATGAGCAGTTCTTC.

The chain links TRBV12-3 or TRBV12-4 to TRBJ2-3; D is unresolved. The CDR3 runs to 17 residues. V lost 5 bases, J lost 0 bases, and 18 bases lay in between. CDR3 DNA sequence: TGTGCCAGCAGTCGAAAGTCCGGAGCGTCTAGCACAGATACGCAGTATTTT. It specifies CASSRKSGASSTDTQYF.

V and J are TRBV7-9 and TRBJ1-1; D may be TRBD1 (5 bases). CDR3 length: 12 residues. Per the germline V gene, CDR1 is SEHNR and CDR2 is FQNEAQ (reference sequence). V was shortened by 10 bases and J by 10 bases, with 19 bases between the two germline ends. The CDR3 bases are TGTGCCACCGCAGACAGCCCTTATCGAGCTTTCTTT. Residues: CATADSPYRAFF.

The J gene is TRBJ2-7, the V gene TRBV6-2 or TRBV6-3; D not resolved. From germline, CDR1 is MNHEY and CDR2 SVGEGT. CDR3 size: 14 residues. Trimming cost V 8 bases and J 0 bases, with 14 bases left between them. The CDR3 DNA reads as TGTGCCAGCGGCCGCCAGGCGAGCTCCTACGAGCAGTACTTC. Translation: CASGRQASSYEQYF.